A selection of T cell receptor beta chains follows, all from one sample in a study of a mutant IDH1 vaccine in newly diagnosed glioma. Which antigens these TCRs recognize remains unknown. The table came from immunoSEQ multiplex PCR; TCRdb's copy has only in-frame clones and leaves some out. Of about 82,000 clones listed, over 75% are singletons. The sequences come from PBMCs, collected from a glioma patient whose treatment included an IDH1 peptide vaccine. Receptor source: a young man with glioma. Some clones in this sample may be carry-over from other donors' samples. The CDR3 runs from the conserved cysteine through the conserved F or W. A D gene is named only where the DNA matches it firmly. Only some rows state a clone size, as once, few, many or a class for expanded clones.

>-|-|TRBJ1-1|TRBV29-1
TGCAGCGTTCTGGCGGGTCTGAACACTGAAGCTTTCTTT
CSVLAGLNTEAFF
>-|-|TRBJ1-3|TRBV30
TGTGCTCTTAAGGACTCTGGAAACACCATATATTTT
CALKDSGNTIYF
>few|TRBD1|TRBJ1-1|TRBV30
TGTGCCTGGAGTACAGGGGTGAACACTGAAGCTTTCTTT
CAWSTGVNTEAFF
>-|-|TRBJ2-3|TRBV19
TGTGCCAGTAGTACCATCCCCGTGGATACGCAGTATTTT
CASSTIPVDTQYF
>-|-|TRBJ1-5|TRBV28
TGTGCCAGCAGTTTAGTCGGACAGCTCAATCAGCCCCAGCATTTT
CASSLVGQLNQPQHF
>-|-|TRBJ1-2|TRBV29-1
TGCAGCGTTGCGGCAGGCGAGTATGGCTACACCTTC
CSVAAGEYGYTF
>few|TRBD2|TRBJ2-5|TRBV6-5
TGTGCCAGCAGTTTGAGCGGGAGTGGCCAAGAGACCCAGTACTTC
CASSLSGSGQETQYF
>-|-|TRBJ1-1|TRBV7-8
TGTGCCAGCAGCTTATCCAGGGGAACTGAAGCTTTCTTT
CASSLSRGTEAFF
>-|-|TRBJ1-6|TRBV19
TGTGCCAGTATGAGCTCCTATAATTCACCCCTCCACTTT
CASMSSYNSPLHF
>-|-|TRBJ1-6|TRBV13
TGTGCCAGCAGCTTAGGACAGGGATTACATTCACCCCTCCACTTT
CASSLGQGLHSPLHF
>-|-|TRBJ2-2|TRBV6-1
TGTGCCAGCAGTCCTAACGGGGCCGGGGAGCTGTTTTTT
CASSPNGAGELFF
>-|-|TRBJ1-2|TRBV25-1
TGTGCCAGCAGTGAAAACGGAGGGTACTATGGCTACACCTTC
CASSENGGYYGYTF
>few|-|TRBJ1-2|TRBV30
TGTGCCTGGAGTCGGGTTAACTATGGCTACACCTTC
CAWSRVNYGYTF
>-|TRBD2|TRBJ2-4|TRBV2
TGTGCCAGCAGCCCACTAGCGGGAGCGGAGGACATTCAGTACTTC
CASSPLAGAEDIQYF
>-|-|TRBJ2-2|TRBV28
-
CASSSSGLADTGELFF
>-|-|TRBJ2-4|TRBV21-1
TGTGCCAGCAGCAAAGGGCTAGTACAGTACATCATTCAGTACTTC
CASSKGLVQYIIQYF
>-|TRBD1|TRBJ1-2|TRBV9
TGTGCCAGCAGCGTAGACAGGGGAGCGTATGGCTACACCTTC
CASSVDRGAYGYTF
>once|-|TRBJ2-7|TRBV27
TGTGCCAGCAGTTTAAGTGGGTCGTCCTACGAGCAGTACTTC
CASSLSGSSYEQYF
>-|TRBD1|TRBJ2-7|TRBV28
TGTGCCAGCAGGGGGTTTGAGACAGGGAACGAGCAGTACTTC
CASRGFETGNEQYF
>-|-|TRBJ1-2|TRBV5-1
TGCGCCAGCAGCTTGGGGCAGGAAGGAGGCTACACCTTC
CASSLGQEGGYTF
>-|-|TRBJ1-4|TRBV4-3
TGCGCCAGCAGCCAGCCTGGGGCTGGGTTTGAAAAACTGTTTTTT
CASSQPGAGFEKLFF
>few|-|TRBJ1-2|TRBV23-1
TGCGCCAGCAGTCAATCGAAAGAGGACTATAATAGGGATGAGGGCTACACCTTC
CASSQSKEDYNRDEGYTF
>-|TRBD2|TRBJ2-2|TRBV19
TGTGCCAGTAGTAGGGGGACTAGCGGGAGTATTAACACCGGGGAGCTGTTTTTT
CASSRGTSGSINTGELFF